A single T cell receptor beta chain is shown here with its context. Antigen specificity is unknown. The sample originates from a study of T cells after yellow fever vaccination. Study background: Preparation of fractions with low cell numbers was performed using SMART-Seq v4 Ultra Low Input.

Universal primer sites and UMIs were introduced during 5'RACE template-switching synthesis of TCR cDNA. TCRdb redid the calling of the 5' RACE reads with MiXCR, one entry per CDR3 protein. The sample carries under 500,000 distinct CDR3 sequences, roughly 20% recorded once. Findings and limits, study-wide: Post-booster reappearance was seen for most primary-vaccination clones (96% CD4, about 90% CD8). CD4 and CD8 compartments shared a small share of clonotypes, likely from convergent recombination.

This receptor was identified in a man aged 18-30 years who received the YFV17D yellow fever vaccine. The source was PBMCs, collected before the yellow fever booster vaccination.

This CDR3 reads CASSLIRGGELFF. CDR3 bases: TGTGCCAGCAGTTTAATTCGGGGCGGGGAGCTGTTTTTT. The V gene is TRBV12-3 or TRBV12-4, the J gene TRBJ2-2, with a tentative D call TRBD2 (5 bases). The CDR3 loop spans 13 amino acids. Trimming took off 2 bases at V and 7 bases at J, with 8 bases between the two ends.